A single sample gave rise to the 22 T cell receptor beta chains below, sequenced in a study of blood T cell repertoires in COVID-19. Libraries were prepared by immunoSEQ multiplex PCR; TCRdb keeps only in-frame clonotypes and omits some of them. The repertoire holds under 250,000 clones, more than 65% seen once, with about 12% in the top ten. The specimen was peripheral blood. These receptors all stem from a human donor in a cohort sampled during active COVID-19.

This chain joins TRBV15 and TRBJ1-2; a weak D match, TRBD1 (6 bases). This CDR3 has 14 residues. The germline V gene encodes CDR1 LNHNV and CDR2 YYDKDF (reference sequence). V was pared by 3 bases and J by 2 bases, with 10 bases between. CDR3 protein: CATSRSGGNYGYTF. DNA of the CDR3: TGTGCCACCAGCAGGAGCGGGGGCAACTATGGCTACACCTTC.

The chain couples TRBV20-1 to TRBJ2-2; D is ambiguous. CDR1 is DFQATT and CDR2 is SNEGSKA in the germline V gene (reference sequence). The CDR3 length is 10 residues. Trimming took 6 bases from V and 7 from J, leaving 6 bases between them. The CDR3 nucleotides are TGCAGTGCCCCGTTCGGGGAGCTGTTTTTT. Protein: CSAPFGELFF.

The chain links TRBV7-2 to TRBJ1-1; D is perhaps TRBD1 (5 bases). The CDR3 has 13 residues. V gave up 10 bases and J gave up 3 bases, with 15 bases separating them. CDR1 and CDR2 (germline): SGHTA, FQGNSA. CDR3 loop: CATSGGVHTEAFF. The CDR3 DNA reads as TGTGCCACCAGTGGGGGGGTCCACACTGAAGCTTTCTTT.

This clone was recorded only once. The V gene is TRBV11-2, the J gene TRBJ2-5, with a possible D match to TRBD2 (5 bases). V was shortened by 1 base and J by 5 bases, with 17 bases between the two germline ends. There are 16 residues in the CDR3. Germline V gene data show CDR1 as SGHAT and CDR2 as FQNNGV. CDR3: CASSLGGATSPETQYF. CDR3 nucleotides: TGTGCCAGCAGCTTAGGGGGAGCGACCTCCCCTGAGACCCAGTACTTC.

The chain uses TRBV28 and TRBJ1-1, with a weak D call TRBD1 (6 bases). Trimming pared 6 bases from V and 5 bases from J, leaving 19 bases between. Germline V gene data show CDR1 as MDHEN and CDR2 as SYDVKM. This CDR3 comprises 15 residues. The CDR3 nucleotides are TGTGCCAGCAGAGATACAGGGCGGAGGAGAACTGAAGCTTTCTTT. This translates into CASRDTGRRRTEAFF.

V usage is TRBV28 and J usage is TRBJ1-1; TRBD1 is a possible D gene (5 bases). CDR3 size: 13 residues. Trimming removed 6 bases at V and 4 bases at J, with 12 bases between. Germline V gene lookup returns CDR1 MDHEN and CDR2 SYDVKM. The chain's CDR3 is CASSRGVGTEAFF. In DNA form, the CDR3 reads TGTGCCAGCAGCCGGGGGGTGGGCACTGAAGCTTTCTTT.

In its sample, this clone was seen once. V is TRBV18 and J is TRBJ1-1; the D gene is possibly TRBD1 (5 bases). The CDR3 runs 15 residues. The V gene lost 0 bases and the J gene lost 4 bases, with 12 bases spanning the gap. Germline V gene data show CDR1 as KGHSH and CDR2 as LQKENI. The CDR3 region has the DNA TGTGCCAGCTCACCACCACAGGCCCTGCGCACTGAAGCTTTCTTT. It specifies CASSPPQALRTEAFF.

The V call is TRBV6-5, the J call TRBJ2-5; 8 bases fit TRBD1. CDR3 length equals 15 residues. Germline assignment: CDR1 MNHEY and CDR2 SVGAGI. V shed 5 bases, J shed 1 base, and the junction held 6 bases outside the gene matches. The CDR3 loop reads CASSPGTGFQETQYF. DNA for the CDR3: TGTGCCAGCAGTCCCGGGACAGGTTTCCAAGAGACCCAGTACTTC.

The chain uses TRBV18 and TRBJ2-2, with 7 bases that match TRBD2. Trimming removed 2 bases from V and 4 bases from J; junction bases left unmatched: 4. The CDR3 runs 15 residues. Germline V gene sequence: CDR1 KGHSH, CDR2 LQKENI. In nucleotides, the CDR3 is TGTGCCAGCTCACCATACGGGACTACCACCGGGGAGCTGTTTTTT. Translating it yields CASSPYGTTTGELFF.

The chain recombines TRBV5-1 with TRBJ2-2, with D perhaps matching TRBD2 (5 bases). V lost 0 bases and J 3 bases, leaving 12 bases between the germline ends. Germline V gene data show CDR1 as SGHRS and CDR2 as YFSETQ. The CDR3 spans 16 residues. This chain's CDR3 is CASSLEGRVDTGELFF. CDR3 coding DNA: TGCGCCAGCAGCTTGGAAGGGCGGGTAGACACCGGGGAGCTGTTTTTT. The variable domain in full, with the rest retrieved from reference TRBV5-1 and TRBJ2-2, is KAGVTQTPRYLIKTRGQQVTLSCSPISGHRSVSWYQQTPGQGLQFLFEYFSETQRNKGNFPGRFSGRQFSNSRSEMNVSTLELGDSALYLCASSLEGRVDTGELFFGEGSRLTVL.

The chain combines TRBV19 with TRBJ1-5; 8 positions agree with TRBD1. Germline loops: CDR1 LNHDA, CDR2 SQIVND (reference sequence). The J segment lost 3 bases and the V segment lost 5 bases, leaving 9 bases of the junction unmatched. The CDR3 runs to 16 residues. The CDR3 reads CASSRGQGLVNQPQHF. As DNA, the CDR3 is TGTGCCAGTAGTCGAGGACAGGGCCTGGTCAATCAGCCCCAGCATTTT.

The V and J genes are TRBV27 and TRBJ2-7; 7 nucleotides line up with TRBD2. The CDR3 is 16 amino acids. The germline V gene encodes CDR1 MNHEY and CDR2 SMNVEV (reference sequence). Trimming at V came to 5 bases and at J to 4 bases, leaving 14 bases not matched to a gene. CDR3 in DNA: TGTGCCAGCAGTCCGTCGATGGGAGGGTTAAAATACGAGCAGTACTTC. Translated: CASSPSMGGLKYEQYF.

This clone has more than one count but fewer than ten. The V and J genes are TRBV29-1 and TRBJ1-3; a possible D gene is TRBD1 (5 bases). This CDR3 is built from 14 residues. In germline, CDR1 is SQVTM, CDR2 ANQGSEA. The ends were cut back, 7 bases at V and 0 bases at J, with 13 bases in the middle. The CDR3 spells CSGVGGTSGNTIYF. The CDR3, as DNA: TGCAGCGGTGTTGGGGGGACCTCTGGAAACACCATATATTTT. Full variable domain (outside the CDR3, taken from reference TRBV29-1 and TRBJ1-3): SAVISQKPSRDICQRGTSLTIQCQVDSQVTMMFWYRQQPGQSLTLIATANQGSEATYESGFVIDKFPISRPNLTFSTLTVSNMSPEDSSIYLCSGVGGTSGNTIYFGEGSWLTVV.

V gene TRBV11-2 combines with J gene TRBJ1-1; D is perhaps TRBD1 (6 bases). The CDR3 sequence is 13 residues long. With 4 bases removed from V and 5 bases from J, the gap between germline ends came to 11 bases. Germline CDR1 and CDR2: SGHAT and FQNNGV. The CDR3 nucleotides are TGTGCCAGCAGCTCCTTCGACAGGACTGAAGCTTTCTTT. This encodes CASSSFDRTEAFF.

This sequence joins TRBV6-5 and TRBJ1-1, with a tentative D call TRBD1 (6 bases). With 6 bases removed from V and 1 base from J, the gap between germline ends came to 9 bases. CDR1 MNHEY and CDR2 SVGAGI come from the germline V gene. The CDR3 runs to 13 residues. The CDR3: CASRLQGNTEAFF. CDR3 sequence (DNA): TGTGCCAGCAGGCTACAGGGGAACACTGAAGCTTTCTTT.

The CDR3: CASSSGLAHTDTQYF. DNA for the CDR3: TGCGCCAGCAGCTCAGGACTAGCCCACACAGATACGCAGTATTTT. V is TRBV5-1 and J is TRBJ2-3; 8 nucleotides agree with TRBD2. The CDR3 has 15 amino acids. The germline V gene has CDR1 SGHRS and CDR2 YFSETQ. V was clipped by 3 bases and J by 2 bases; unmatched bases: 5.

Here the CDR3 DNA reads TGTGCCATCAGCGGGACAGGAGATAATGAAAAACTGTTTTTT. This sequence encodes CAISGTGDNEKLFF. The chain links TRBV10-3 to TRBJ1-4; 8 bases agree with TRBD1. The length of the CDR3 is 14 residues. The V gene end was trimmed by 6 bases and the J gene end by 4 bases; junction bases not matched to a gene: 4. CDR1 is ENHRY and CDR2 is SYGVKD in the germline V gene.

This chain joins TRBV7-8 and TRBJ1-1; D is unclear. In germline, CDR1 is SGHVS, CDR2 FQNEAQ. The CDR3 sequence is 13 residues long. Trimming took 2 bases from V and 10 from J, leaving 14 bases between them. The CDR3 DNA reads as TGTGCCAGCAGCTTACTCCGGGAGGGAGTAGCTTTCTTT. It encodes CASSLLREGVAFF.

The rearrangement links TRBV7-2 to TRBJ1-2, with no clear D. The V end lost 5 bases, the J end lost 4 bases, and 8 bases lay between the germline ends. CDR3 size: 12 residues. The germline V gene encodes CDR1 SGHTA and CDR2 FQGNSA. CDR3 in DNA: TGTGCCAGCAGCATCCTCGGCTATGGCTACACCTTC. Encoded protein: CASSILGYGYTF.

The sample holds a few counts of this clone. This chain uses TRBV4-2 with TRBJ2-7, with D maybe TRBD2 (6 bases). The ends were cut back, 3 bases at V and 3 bases at J, with 9 bases in the middle. The V gene's germline CDR1 is LGHNA and CDR2 YNFKEQ. The CDR3 length is 13 residues. The CDR3 coding sequence is TGTGCCAGCAGCCAGGACTACTACTACGAGCAGTACTTC. It specifies CASSQDYYYEQYF.

The chain carries TRBV5-1 and TRBJ2-6; TRBD2 is a possible D gene (6 bases). Trimming removed 0 bases at V and 0 bases at J, with 7 bases between. Per germline, CDR1 SGHRS and CDR2 YFSETQ. The CDR3 totals 16 residues. The CDR3 loop reads CASSLVGSSGANVLTF. DNA for the CDR3: TGCGCCAGCAGCTTGGTCGGGAGCTCTGGGGCCAACGTCCTGACTTTC.

The gene calls are TRBV18 and TRBJ2-1; perhaps TRBD1 as D (6 bases). The CDR3 contains 14 residues. Trimming shortened V by 1 base and J by 5 bases, and 9 bases separated the two germline ends. CDR1 is KGHSH and CDR2 is LQKENI in the germline V gene. CDR3 sequence (DNA): TGTGCCAGCTCACCACGGACAGTACACAATGAGCAGTTCTTC. Translation gives CASSPRTVHNEQFF.